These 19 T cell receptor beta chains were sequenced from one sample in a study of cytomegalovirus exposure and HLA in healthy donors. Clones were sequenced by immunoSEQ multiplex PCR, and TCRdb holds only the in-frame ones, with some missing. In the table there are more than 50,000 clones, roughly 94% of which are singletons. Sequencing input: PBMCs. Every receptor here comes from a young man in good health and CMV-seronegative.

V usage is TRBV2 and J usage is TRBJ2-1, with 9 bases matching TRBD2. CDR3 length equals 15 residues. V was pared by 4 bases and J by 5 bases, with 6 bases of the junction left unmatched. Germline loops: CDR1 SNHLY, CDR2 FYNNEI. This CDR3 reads CASSAPTSGNNEQFF. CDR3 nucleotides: TGTGCCAGCAGTGCCCCGACTAGCGGCAACAATGAGCAGTTCTTC.

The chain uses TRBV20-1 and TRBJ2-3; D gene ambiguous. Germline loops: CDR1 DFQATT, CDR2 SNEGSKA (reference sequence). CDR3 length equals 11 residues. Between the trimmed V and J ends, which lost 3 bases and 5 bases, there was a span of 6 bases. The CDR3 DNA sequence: TGCAGTGCTAGCCGTGTAGATACGCAGTATTTT. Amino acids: CSASRVDTQYF.

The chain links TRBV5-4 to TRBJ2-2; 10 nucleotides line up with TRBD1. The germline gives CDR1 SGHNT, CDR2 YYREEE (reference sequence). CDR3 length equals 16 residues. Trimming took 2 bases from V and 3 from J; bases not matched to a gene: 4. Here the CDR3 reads CASSFRDRGDTGELFF. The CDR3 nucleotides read TGTGCCAGCAGCTTCCGGGACAGGGGTGACACCGGGGAGCTGTTTTTT.

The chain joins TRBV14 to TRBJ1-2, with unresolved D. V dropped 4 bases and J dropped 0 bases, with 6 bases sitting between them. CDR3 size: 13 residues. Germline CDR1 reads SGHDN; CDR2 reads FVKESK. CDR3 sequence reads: CASSPGTNYGYTF. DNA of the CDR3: TGTGCCAGCAGCCCCGGGACTAACTATGGCTACACCTTC.

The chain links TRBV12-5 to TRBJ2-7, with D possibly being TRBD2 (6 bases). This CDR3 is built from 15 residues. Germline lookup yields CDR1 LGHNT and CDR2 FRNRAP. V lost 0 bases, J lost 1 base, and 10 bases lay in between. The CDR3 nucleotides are TGTGCTAGTGGTTTGGTAGGAGGGGCATCCTACGAGCAGTACTTC. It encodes CASGLVGGASYEQYF.

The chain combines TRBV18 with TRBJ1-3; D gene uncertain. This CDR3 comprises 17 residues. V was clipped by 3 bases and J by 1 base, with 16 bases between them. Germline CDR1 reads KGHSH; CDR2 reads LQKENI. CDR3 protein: CASSPASVLSSGNTIYF. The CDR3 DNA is TGTGCCAGCTCACCTGCGAGTGTACTGTCGTCTGGAAACACCATATATTTT.

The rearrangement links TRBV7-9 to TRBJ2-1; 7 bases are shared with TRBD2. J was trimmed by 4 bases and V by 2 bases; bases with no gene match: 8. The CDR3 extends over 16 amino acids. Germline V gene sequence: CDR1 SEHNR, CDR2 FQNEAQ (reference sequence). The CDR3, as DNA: TGTGCCAGCAGCTTATCCGGCGGGAGATCTTACAATGAGCAGTTCTTC. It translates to CASSLSGGRSYNEQFF.

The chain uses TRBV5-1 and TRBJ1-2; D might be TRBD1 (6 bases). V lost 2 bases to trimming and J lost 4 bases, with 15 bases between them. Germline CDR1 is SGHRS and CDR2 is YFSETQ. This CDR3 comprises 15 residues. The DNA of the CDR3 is TGCGCCAGCAGCTTACAGGGTGGGGAATTCTATGGCTACACCTTC. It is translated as CASSLQGGEFYGYTF.

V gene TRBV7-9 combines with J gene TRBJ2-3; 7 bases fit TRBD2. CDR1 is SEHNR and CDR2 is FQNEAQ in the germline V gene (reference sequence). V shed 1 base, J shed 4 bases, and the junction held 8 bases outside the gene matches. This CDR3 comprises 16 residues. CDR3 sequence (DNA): TGTGCCAGCAGCTTAGGAGCGGGACCCACCCCAGATACGCAGTATTTT. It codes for CASSLGAGPTPDTQYF.

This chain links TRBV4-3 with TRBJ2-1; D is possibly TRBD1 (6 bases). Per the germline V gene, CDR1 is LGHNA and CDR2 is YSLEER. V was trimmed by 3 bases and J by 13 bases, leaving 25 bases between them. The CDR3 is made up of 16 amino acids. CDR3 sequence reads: CASSQTVLNTGHEQFF. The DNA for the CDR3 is TGCGCCAGCAGCCAGACTGTCCTCAACACAGGGCACGAACAGTTCTTC.

CDR3 sequence reads: CASSLGAGYYEKLFF. The CDR3 nucleotides are TGTGCCAGCAGCTTAGGGGCAGGGTATTATGAAAAACTGTTTTTT. The chain employs TRBV7-9 and TRBJ1-4, with D perhaps matching TRBD1 (5 bases). This CDR3 has 15 amino acids. Germline V gene sequence: CDR1 SEHNR, CDR2 FQNEAQ (reference sequence). V lost 1 base and J 6 bases, leaving 12 bases between the germline ends.

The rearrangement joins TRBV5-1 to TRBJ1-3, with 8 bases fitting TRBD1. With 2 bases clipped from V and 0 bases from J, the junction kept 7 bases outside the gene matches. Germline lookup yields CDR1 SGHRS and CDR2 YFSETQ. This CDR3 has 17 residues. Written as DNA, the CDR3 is TGCGCCAGCAGCTTAGAGGACAGGGCGACCTCTGGAAACACCATATATTTT. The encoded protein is CASSLEDRATSGNTIYF.

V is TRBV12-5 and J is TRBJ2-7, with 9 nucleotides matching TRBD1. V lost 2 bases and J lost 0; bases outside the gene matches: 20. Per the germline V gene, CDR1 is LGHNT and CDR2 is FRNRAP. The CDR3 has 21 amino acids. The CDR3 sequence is CASGLLGRQGDFTRNSYEQYF. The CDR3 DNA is TGTGCTAGTGGTTTGCTGGGGAGACAGGGGGACTTCACGCGTAACTCCTACGAGCAGTACTTC.

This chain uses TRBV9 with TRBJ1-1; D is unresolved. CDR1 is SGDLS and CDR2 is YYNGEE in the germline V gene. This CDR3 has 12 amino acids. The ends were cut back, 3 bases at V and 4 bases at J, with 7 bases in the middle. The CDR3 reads CASSGTGTEAFF. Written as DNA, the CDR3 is TGTGCCAGCAGCGGCACGGGCACTGAAGCTTTCTTT.

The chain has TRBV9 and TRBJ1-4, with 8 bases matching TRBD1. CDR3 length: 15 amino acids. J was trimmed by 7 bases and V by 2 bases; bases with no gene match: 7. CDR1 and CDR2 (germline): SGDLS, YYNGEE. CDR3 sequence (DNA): TGTGCCAGCAGCGTTCGACAGGGGACCGCTGAAAAACTGTTTTTT. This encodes CASSVRQGTAEKLFF. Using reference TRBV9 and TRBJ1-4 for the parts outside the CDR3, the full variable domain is DSGVTQTPKHLITATGQRVTLRCSPRSGDLSVYWYQQSLDQGLQFLIQYYNGEERAKGNILERFSAQQFPDLHSELNLSSLELGDSALYFCASSVRQGTAEKLFFGSGTQLSVL.

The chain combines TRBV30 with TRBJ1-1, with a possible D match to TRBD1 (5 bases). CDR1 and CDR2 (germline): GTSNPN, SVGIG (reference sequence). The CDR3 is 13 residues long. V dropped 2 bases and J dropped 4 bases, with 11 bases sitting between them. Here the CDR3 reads CAWSRVRVTEAFF. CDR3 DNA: TGTGCCTGGAGTAGGGTCAGGGTCACTGAAGCTTTCTTT.

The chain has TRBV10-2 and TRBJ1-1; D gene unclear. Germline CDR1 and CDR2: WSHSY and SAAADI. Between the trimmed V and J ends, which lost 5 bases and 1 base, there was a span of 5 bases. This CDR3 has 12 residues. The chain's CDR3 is CASSYGNTEAFF. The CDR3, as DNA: TGCGCCAGCAGTTACGGGAACACTGAAGCTTTCTTT.

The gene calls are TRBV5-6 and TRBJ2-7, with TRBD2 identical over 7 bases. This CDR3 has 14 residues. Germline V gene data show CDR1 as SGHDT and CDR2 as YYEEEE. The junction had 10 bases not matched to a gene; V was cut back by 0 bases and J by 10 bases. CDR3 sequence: CASSLEGLTSAQYF. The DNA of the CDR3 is TGTGCCAGCAGCTTGGAGGGACTAACATCAGCTCAGTACTTC.

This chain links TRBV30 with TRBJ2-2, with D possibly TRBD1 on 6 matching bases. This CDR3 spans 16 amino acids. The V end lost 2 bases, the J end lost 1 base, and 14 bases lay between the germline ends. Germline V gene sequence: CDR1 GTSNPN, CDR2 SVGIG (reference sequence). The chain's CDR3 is CAWSSLGTQNTGELFF. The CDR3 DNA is TGTGCCTGGAGTTCACTCGGGACACAGAACACCGGGGAGCTGTTTTTT.